Listed below are T cell receptor beta chains from one sample, sequenced in a study of blood T cells in healthy people across ages. TCRdb re-derived calls from the 5' RACE reads in MiXCR, one entry per CDR3 protein. The table shows roughly 2 million distinct CDR3 sequences, with roughly 49% occurring only once. The sample consisted of blood. These receptors came from a woman in her thirties or forties in good health. CDR3s include the opening cysteine and the closing phenylalanine or tryptophan. D genes are given only for firm matches. Clone size appears in some rows only: once, few, many, or a class for an expanded clone.

-,TRBJ1-2,TRBD1,TRBV5-1,CASSLVQGADYNYGYTF,TGCGCCAGCAGCTTGGTACAGGGGGCCGACTATAACTATGGCTACACCTTC
-,TRBJ1-2,-,TRBV6-4,CASSEEAGIDYGYTF,TGTGCCAGCAGTGAAGAGGCAGGGATCGACTATGGCTACACCTTC
few,TRBJ2-3,-,TRBV6-2/TRBV6-3,CASSYLLGGPTRVDTQYF,TGTGCCAGCAGTTACCTCCTAGGCGGCCCAACGAGGGTGGATACGCAGTATTTT
-,TRBJ1-1,-,TRBV20-1,CSAYFAEAFF,TGCAGTGCCTACTTCGCTGAAGCTTTCTTT
-,TRBJ2-3,TRBD2,TRBV7-6,CASSLGASGGASTDTQYF,TGTGCCAGCAGCTTAGGCGCTAGCGGGGGGGCTAGCACAGATACGCAGTATTTT
few,TRBJ2-4,-,TRBV5-1,CASSLGLSGSSRIQYF,TGCGCCAGCAGCTTGGGTCTCTCAGGGTCGTCACGTATTCAGTACTTC
-,TRBJ2-7,-,TRBV29-1,CSVGSTPYEQYF,TGCAGCGTTGGATCTACCCCCTACGAGCAGTACTTC
few,TRBJ2-1,-,TRBV7-2,CASSLAGVANEQFF,TGTGCCAGCAGCTTAGCGGGGGTGGCCAATGAGCAGTTCTTC
few,TRBJ1-2,-,TRBV6-2/TRBV6-3,CASRNGQGFGYTF,TGTGCCAGCAGAAACGGCCAGGGATTCGGCTACACCTTC
-,TRBJ2-3,-,TRBV27,CANIRLWGARDTQYF,TGTGCCAACATCCGACTATGGGGGGCGAGAGATACGCAGTATTTT
-,TRBJ2-5,-,TRBV7-2,CASSVATRQETQYF,TGTGCCAGCAGCGTAGCGACTAGACAAGAGACCCAGTACTTC
-,TRBJ2-1,TRBD1,TRBV20-1,CSARDPRTGVGEQFF,TGCAGTGCTAGAGATCCGAGGACAGGGGTGGGTGAGCAGTTCTTC
-,TRBJ1-2,-,TRBV7-3,CASSLDSTTLYGYTF,TGTGCCAGCAGCTTAGACTCCACAACCCTCTATGGCTACACCTTC
few,TRBJ2-1,TRBD2,TRBV5-1,CASSLAGGGQYNEQFF,TGCGCCAGCAGCTTGGCTGGCGGGGGGCAATACAATGAGCAGTTCTTC
-,TRBJ2-5,TRBD2,TRBV15,CATSRGASGEETQYF,TGTGCCACCAGCAGAGGGGCTAGCGGGGAAGAGACCCAGTACTTC